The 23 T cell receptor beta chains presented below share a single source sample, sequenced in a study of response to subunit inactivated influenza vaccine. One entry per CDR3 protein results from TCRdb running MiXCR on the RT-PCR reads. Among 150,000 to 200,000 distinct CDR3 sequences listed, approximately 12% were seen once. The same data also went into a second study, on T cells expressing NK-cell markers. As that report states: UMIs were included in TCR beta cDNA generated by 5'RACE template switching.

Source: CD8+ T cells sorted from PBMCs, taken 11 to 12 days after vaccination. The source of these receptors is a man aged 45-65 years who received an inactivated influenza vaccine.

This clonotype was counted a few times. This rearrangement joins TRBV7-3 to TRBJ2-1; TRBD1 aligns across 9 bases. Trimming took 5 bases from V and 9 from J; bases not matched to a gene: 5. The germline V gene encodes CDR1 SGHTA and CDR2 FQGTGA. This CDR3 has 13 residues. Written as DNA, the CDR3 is TGTGCCAGCAGCCCGACAGGGGGTGGTGAGCAGTTCTTC. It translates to CASSPTGGGEQFF.

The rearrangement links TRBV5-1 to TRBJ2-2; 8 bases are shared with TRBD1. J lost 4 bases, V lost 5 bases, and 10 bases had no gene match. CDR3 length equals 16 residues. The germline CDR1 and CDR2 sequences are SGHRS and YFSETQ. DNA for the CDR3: TGCGCCAGCAGTTCTGTCGGGACAGGCCCCACCGGGGAGCTGTTTTTT. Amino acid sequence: CASSSVGTGPTGELFF. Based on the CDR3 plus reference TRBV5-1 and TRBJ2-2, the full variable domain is KAGVTQTPRYLIKTRGQQVTLSCSPISGHRSVSWYQQTPGQGLQFLFEYFSETQRNKGNFPGRFSGRQFSNSRSEMNVSTLELGDSALYLCASSSVGTGPTGELFFGEGSRLTVL.

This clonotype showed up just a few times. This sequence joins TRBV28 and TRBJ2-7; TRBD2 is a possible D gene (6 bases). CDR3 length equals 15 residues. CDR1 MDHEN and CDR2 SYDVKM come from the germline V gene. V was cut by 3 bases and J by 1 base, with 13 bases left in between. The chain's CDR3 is CASSFLGEVSYEQYF. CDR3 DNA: TGTGCCAGCAGTTTCCTGGGGGAGGTTTCCTACGAGCAGTACTTC.

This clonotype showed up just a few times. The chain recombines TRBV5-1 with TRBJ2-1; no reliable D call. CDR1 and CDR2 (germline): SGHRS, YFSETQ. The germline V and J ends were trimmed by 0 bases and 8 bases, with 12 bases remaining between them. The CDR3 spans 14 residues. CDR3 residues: CASSLEWVWDEQFF. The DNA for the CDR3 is TGCGCCAGCAGCTTGGAATGGGTGTGGGATGAGCAGTTCTTC.

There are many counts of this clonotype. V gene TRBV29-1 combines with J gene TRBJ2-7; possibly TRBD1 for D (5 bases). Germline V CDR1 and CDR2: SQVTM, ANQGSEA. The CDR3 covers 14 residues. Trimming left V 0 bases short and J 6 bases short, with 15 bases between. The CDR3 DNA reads TGCAGCGTTGAAGAAGGGCAGGGTTCGGGCGAGCAGTACTTC. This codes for CSVEEGQGSGEQYF.

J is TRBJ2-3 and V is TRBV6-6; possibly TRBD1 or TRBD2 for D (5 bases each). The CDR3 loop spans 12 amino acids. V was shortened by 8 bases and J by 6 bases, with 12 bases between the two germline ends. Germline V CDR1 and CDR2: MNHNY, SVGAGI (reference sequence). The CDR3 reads CASEGPVDTQYF. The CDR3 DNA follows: TGTGCCAGCGAGGGGCCCGTCGATACGCAGTATTTT.

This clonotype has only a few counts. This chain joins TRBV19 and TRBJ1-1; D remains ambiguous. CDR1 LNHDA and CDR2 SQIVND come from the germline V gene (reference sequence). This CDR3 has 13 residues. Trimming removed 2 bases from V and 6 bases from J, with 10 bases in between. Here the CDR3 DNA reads TGTGCCAGTAGTATATCGCCAAGCGCTGAAGCTTTCTTT. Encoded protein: CASSISPSAEAFF.

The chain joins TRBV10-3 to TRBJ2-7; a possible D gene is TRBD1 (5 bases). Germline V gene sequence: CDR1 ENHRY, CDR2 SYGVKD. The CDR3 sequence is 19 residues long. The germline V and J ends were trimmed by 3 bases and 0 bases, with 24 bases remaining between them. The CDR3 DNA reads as TGTGCCATCAGTGAAGTACGGTTCGTCACGAGAGACAGCTCCTACGAGCAGTACTTC. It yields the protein CAISEVRFVTRDSSYEQYF.

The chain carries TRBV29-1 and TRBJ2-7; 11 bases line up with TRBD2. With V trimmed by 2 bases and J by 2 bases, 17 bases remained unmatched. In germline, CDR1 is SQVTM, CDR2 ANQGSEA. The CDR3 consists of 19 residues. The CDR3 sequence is CSVERALQAGLAGPYEQYF. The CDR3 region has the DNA TGCAGCGTTGAAAGGGCTTTACAGGCTGGACTAGCGGGCCCCTACGAGCAGTACTTC.

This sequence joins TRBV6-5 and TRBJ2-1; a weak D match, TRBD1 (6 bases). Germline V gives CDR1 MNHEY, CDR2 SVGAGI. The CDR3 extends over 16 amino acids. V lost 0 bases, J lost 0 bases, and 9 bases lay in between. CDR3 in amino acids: CASSYSGRGSYNEQFF. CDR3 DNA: TGTGCCAGCAGTTACTCGGGCAGGGGCTCCTACAATGAGCAGTTCTTC.

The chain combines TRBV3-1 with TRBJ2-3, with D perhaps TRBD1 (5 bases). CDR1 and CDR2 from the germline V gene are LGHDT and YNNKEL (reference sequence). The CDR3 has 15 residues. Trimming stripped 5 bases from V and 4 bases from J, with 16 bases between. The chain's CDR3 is CASSCWGLGADTQYF. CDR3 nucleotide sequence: TGTGCCAGCAGCTGTTGGGGCCTAGGGGCAGATACGCAGTATTTT.

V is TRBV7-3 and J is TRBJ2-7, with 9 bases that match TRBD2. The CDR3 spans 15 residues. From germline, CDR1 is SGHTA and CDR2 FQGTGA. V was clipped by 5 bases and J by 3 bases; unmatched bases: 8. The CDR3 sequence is CASSIIAGAFYEQYF. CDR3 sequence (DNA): TGTGCCAGCAGCATCATAGCGGGAGCCTTCTACGAGCAGTACTTC.

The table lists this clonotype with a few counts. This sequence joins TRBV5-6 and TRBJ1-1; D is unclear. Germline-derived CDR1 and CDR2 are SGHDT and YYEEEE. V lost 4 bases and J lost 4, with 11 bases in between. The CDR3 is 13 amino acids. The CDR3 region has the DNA TGTGCCAGCAGCGGCGGTGGTTCCACTGAAGCTTTCTTT. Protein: CASSGGGSTEAFF.

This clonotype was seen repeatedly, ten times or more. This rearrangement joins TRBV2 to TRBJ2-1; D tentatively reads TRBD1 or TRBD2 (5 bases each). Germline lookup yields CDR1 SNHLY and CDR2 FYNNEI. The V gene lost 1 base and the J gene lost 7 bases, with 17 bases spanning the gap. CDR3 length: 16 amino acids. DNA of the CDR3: TGTGCCAGCAGTGAAGGACGACACAGGTCGGGAAATGAGCAGTTCTTC. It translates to CASSEGRHRSGNEQFF.

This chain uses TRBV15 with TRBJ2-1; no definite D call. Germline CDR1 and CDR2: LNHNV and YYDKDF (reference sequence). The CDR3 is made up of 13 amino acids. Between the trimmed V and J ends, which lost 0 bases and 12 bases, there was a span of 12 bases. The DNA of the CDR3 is TGTGCCACCAGCAGAGAGGCGGCCCGTCCGCAGTTCTTC. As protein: CATSREAARPQFF.

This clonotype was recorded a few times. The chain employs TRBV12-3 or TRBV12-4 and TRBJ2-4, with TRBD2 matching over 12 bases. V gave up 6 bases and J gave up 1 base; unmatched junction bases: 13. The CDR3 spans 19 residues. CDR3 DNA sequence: TGTGCCAGCAGCGAAGCTAGCGGGAGGGCCGAGCTGGCCAAAAACATTCAGTACTTC. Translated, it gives CASSEASGRAELAKNIQYF.

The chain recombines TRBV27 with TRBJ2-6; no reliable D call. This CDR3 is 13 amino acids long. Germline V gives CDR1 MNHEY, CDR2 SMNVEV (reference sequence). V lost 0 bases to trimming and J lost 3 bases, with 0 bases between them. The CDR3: CASSLSGANVLTF. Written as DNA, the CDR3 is TGTGCCAGCAGTTTATCTGGGGCCAACGTCCTGACTTTC.

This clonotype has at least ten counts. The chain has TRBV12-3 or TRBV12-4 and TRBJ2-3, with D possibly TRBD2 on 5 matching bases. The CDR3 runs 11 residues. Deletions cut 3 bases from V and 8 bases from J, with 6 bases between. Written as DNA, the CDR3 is TGTGCCAGCAGTTTTGGGAGTACGCAGTATTTT. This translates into CASSFGSTQYF.

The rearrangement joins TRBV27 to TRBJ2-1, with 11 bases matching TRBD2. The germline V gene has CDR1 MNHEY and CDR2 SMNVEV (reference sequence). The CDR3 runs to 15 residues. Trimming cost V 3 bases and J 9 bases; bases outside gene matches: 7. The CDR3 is CASSFLAGGPGEQFF. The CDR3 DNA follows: TGTGCCAGCAGTTTTTTAGCGGGAGGGCCCGGTGAGCAGTTCTTC.

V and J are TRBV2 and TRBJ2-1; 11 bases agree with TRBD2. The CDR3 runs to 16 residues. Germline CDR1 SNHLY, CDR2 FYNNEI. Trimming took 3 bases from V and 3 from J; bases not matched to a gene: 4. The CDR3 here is CASSDTTSGDYNEQFF. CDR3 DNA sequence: TGTGCCAGCAGTGACACGACTAGCGGGGACTACAATGAGCAGTTCTTC.

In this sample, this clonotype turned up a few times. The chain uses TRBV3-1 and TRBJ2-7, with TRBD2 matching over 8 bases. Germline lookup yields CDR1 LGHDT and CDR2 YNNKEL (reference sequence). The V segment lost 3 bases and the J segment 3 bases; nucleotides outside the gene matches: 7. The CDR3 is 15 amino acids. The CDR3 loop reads CASSQFGLAGYEQYF. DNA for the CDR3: TGTGCCAGCAGCCAGTTCGGCCTAGCGGGCTACGAGCAGTACTTC.

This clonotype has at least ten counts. The CDR3 protein is CASSLRTGDLRDTQYF. CDR3 nucleotides: TGTGCCAGCAGTTTAAGGACAGGGGACTTGAGAGATACGCAGTATTTT. This chain joins TRBV12-3 or TRBV12-4 and TRBJ2-3; 9 nucleotides align to TRBD1. The CDR3 contains 16 residues. After removal of 2 bases from V and 5 bases from J, the junction contained 8 bases not matched to a gene.

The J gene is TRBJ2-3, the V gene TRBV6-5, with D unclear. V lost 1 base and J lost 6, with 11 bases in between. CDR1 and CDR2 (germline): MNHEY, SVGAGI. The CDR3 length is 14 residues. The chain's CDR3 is CASSYYQAGDTQYF. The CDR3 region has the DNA TGTGCCAGCAGTTACTACCAAGCCGGGGATACGCAGTATTTT.